The 20 T cell receptor beta chains below come from one sample, sequenced in a study of T cell repertoires in cytomegalovirus infection. TCRdb reprocessed the reads via MiXCR and lists one record per CDR3 protein. The sample has roughly 640,000 distinct CDR3 sequences; 20% to 25% are singletons. Material: CD8+ T cells from PBMCs. The origin of the receptors is a human donor in good health (CMV status not recorded). Some clones in this sample may be carry-over from other donors' samples.

This sequence joins TRBV27 and TRBJ2-7; D could derive from TRBD1 or TRBD2 (5 bases each). There are 14 residues in the CDR3. With 5 bases removed from V and 0 bases from J, the gap between germline ends came to 11 bases. Looked up from germline, CDR1 is MNHEY and CDR2 is SMNVEV (reference sequence). The CDR3 sequence: CASSPGPSSYEQYV. For the CDR3, the DNA is TGTGCCAGCAGTCCGGGACCGAGCTCCTACGAGCAGTACGTC.

The V call is TRBV27, the J call TRBJ1-4; maybe TRBD1 (6 bases). CDR3 length equals 16 residues. V dropped 7 bases and J dropped 0 bases, with 15 bases sitting between them. The germline gives CDR1 MNHEY, CDR2 SMNVEV (reference sequence). The CDR3 DNA sequence: TGTGCCAGCACCTCGACAGGATATTCAACTAATGAAAAACTGTTTTTT. As protein: CASTSTGYSTNEKLFF.

This clonotype was detected only once. This rearrangement joins TRBV7-6 to TRBJ1-2; D unclear. This CDR3 spans 13 amino acids. The V and J ends lost 0 bases and 4 bases respectively, with 6 bases between them. CDR1 and CDR2 from the germline V gene are SGHVS and FNYEAQ. Here the CDR3 reads CASSLALSYGYTF. In DNA, the CDR3 is TGTGCCAGCAGCTTAGCACTGTCCTATGGCTACACCTTC.

This clonotype was found a few times. The chain is built from TRBV29-1 and TRBJ2-3; no definite D call. The CDR3 totals 16 residues. V lost 0 bases to trimming and J lost 1 base, with 14 bases between them. The germline V gene encodes CDR1 SQVTM and CDR2 ANQGSEA. CDR3 protein: CSVEDPGDSGTDTQYF. In nucleotides, the CDR3 is TGCAGCGTTGAAGATCCAGGAGACTCGGGCACAGATACGCAGTATTTT.

This chain joins TRBV27 and TRBJ2-7; D perhaps matches TRBD1 (6 bases). CDR1 and CDR2 from the germline V gene are MNHEY and SMNVEV (reference sequence). The V end lost 5 bases, the J end lost 6 bases, and 20 bases lay between the germline ends. The CDR3 runs 15 residues. The CDR3 coding sequence is TGTGCCAGCAGTCCCCGGACAGCGGTGGGGTCCGAGCAGTACTTC. It yields the protein CASSPRTAVGSEQYF.

The chain has TRBV27 and TRBJ1-4; D remains unclear. The ends were cut back, 2 bases at V and 0 bases at J, with 7 bases in the middle. The V gene's germline CDR1 is MNHEY and CDR2 SMNVEV (reference sequence). There are 15 residues in the CDR3. The CDR3 spells CASSLAVTTNEKLFF. In DNA form, the CDR3 reads TGTGCCAGCAGTTTAGCTGTTACAACTAATGAAAAACTGTTTTTT.

V gene TRBV7-9 combines with J gene TRBJ2-6; TRBD1 aligns across 7 bases. V was pared by 2 bases and J by 0 bases, with 22 bases of the junction left unmatched. This CDR3 has 23 amino acids. CDR1 is SEHNR and CDR2 is FQNEAQ in the germline V gene (reference sequence). CDR3 sequence (DNA): TGTGCCAGCAGCTTATTTAAGTTGACAGGGACAGCCATCTCCCGCTCTGGGGCCAACGTCCTGACTTTC. The encoded protein is CASSLFKLTGTAISRSGANVLTF.

This clonotype was observed a single time. Because the CDR3 is missing its conserved closing phenylalanine or tryptophan, this is likely a read error. The chain has TRBV12-3 or TRBV12-4 and TRBJ2-1; unclear D gene. Trimming took 6 bases from V and 8 from J, leaving 8 bases between them. The CDR3 length is 11 residues. CDR3 sequence: CASRTEYEQFY. The CDR3 region has the DNA TGTGCCAGCAGAACAGAGTATGAGCAGTTCTAC.

The CDR3 sequence is CASSGTGIAGELFF. In nucleotides, the CDR3 is TGTGCCAGCAGTGGGACAGGGATTGCCGGGGAGCTGTTTTTT. The chain combines TRBV12-3 or TRBV12-4 with TRBJ2-2; 9 bases line up with TRBD1. V gave up 5 bases and J gave up 6 bases; unmatched junction bases: 4. The CDR3 has 14 residues.

This chain connects TRBV7-4 to TRBJ2-1, with D hard to call. V was shortened by 6 bases and J by 0 bases, with 12 bases between the two germline ends. The germline CDR1 and CDR2 sequences are SGHVT and SQSDAQ. This CDR3 is built from 15 residues. The CDR3 is CASRANLGSYNEQFF. CDR3 DNA sequence: TGTGCCAGCAGGGCTAATCTGGGCTCCTACAATGAGCAGTTCTTC.

This clonotype was seen many times. The CDR3 loop is CASSEGGGPTYEQYV. CDR3 coding DNA: TGTGCCAGCAGCGAAGGGGGCGGACCCACCTACGAGCAGTACGTC. The chain uses TRBV7-9 and TRBJ2-7; TRBD1 agrees at 7 bases. After removal of 5 bases from V and 2 bases from J, the junction contained 9 bases not matched to a gene. Germline loops: CDR1 SEHNR, CDR2 FQNEAQ (reference sequence). This CDR3 comprises 15 residues.

A few counts support this clonotype. The chain carries TRBV20-1 and TRBJ2-3; 7 bases align to TRBD2. Per the germline V gene, CDR1 is DFQATT and CDR2 is SNEGSKA (reference sequence). Losses at the gene ends were 7 bases for V and 1 base for J; bases not matched to a gene: 8. This CDR3 has 14 residues. In DNA form, the CDR3 reads TGCAGTGGAGGGGAGGGCTCTGGCACAGATACGCAGTATTTT. Translation gives CSGGEGSGTDTQYF.

The chain joins TRBV5-1 to TRBJ1-1, with a possible D match to TRBD1 (5 bases). The CDR3 runs to 13 residues. Germline CDR1 and CDR2: SGHRS and YFSETQ. Trimming took 4 bases from V and 3 from J, leaving 10 bases between them. The CDR3 nucleotides are TGCGCCAGCAGCCCGGACACTTACACTGAAGCTTTCTTT. This sequence encodes CASSPDTYTEAFF.

This clonotype was counted only a few times. V usage is TRBV18 and J usage is TRBJ2-1, with 7 nucleotides matching TRBD2. With 6 bases clipped from V and 9 bases from J, the junction kept 11 bases outside the gene matches. Germline CDR1 reads KGHSH; CDR2 reads LQKENI. The CDR3 covers 14 residues. The CDR3 DNA reads as TGTGCCAGCTCCCGCGGGGGAGCCGGAGGTGAGCAGTTCTTC. This codes for CASSRGGAGGEQFF. Full variable domain (missing parts from reference TRBV18 and TRBJ2-1): NAGVMQNPRHLVRRRGQEARLRCSPMKGHSHVYWYRQLPEEGLKFMVYLQKENIIDESGMPKERFSAEFPKEGPSILRIQQVVRGDSAAYFCASSRGGAGGEQFFGPGTRLTVL.

A few counts support this clonotype. This chain joins TRBV19 and TRBJ1-1; D is perhaps TRBD1 (6 bases). Germline CDR1 is LNHDA and CDR2 is SQIVND (reference sequence). This CDR3 region has 14 residues. V lost 2 bases, J lost 5 bases, and 12 bases lay in between. The CDR3 protein is CASSIWGGRTEAFF. CDR3 sequence (DNA): TGTGCCAGTAGTATATGGGGGGGCAGGACTGAAGCTTTCTTT. Full variable domain (outside the CDR3, taken from reference TRBV19 and TRBJ1-1): DGGITQSPKYLFRKEGQNVTLSCEQNLNHDAMYWYRQDPGQGLRLIYYSQIVNDFQKGDIAEGYSVSREKKESFPLTVTSAQKNPTAFYLCASSIWGGRTEAFFGQGTRLTVV.

This clonotype was detected many times. The rearrangement joins TRBV7-2 to TRBJ2-1; D remains ambiguous. Germline CDR1 reads SGHTA; CDR2 reads FQGNSA. The V end lost 1 base, the J end lost 8 bases, and 6 bases lay between the germline ends. This CDR3 is 12 amino acids long. CDR3 loop: CASSLVGDEQFF. CDR3 nucleotide sequence: TGTGCCAGCAGCTTAGTTGGGGATGAGCAGTTCTTC.

A note on this clonotype: One junction end disagrees with the germline gene, perhaps due to a read error. The chain is built from TRBV11-2 and TRBJ2-1; D is undetermined. This CDR3 spans 12 amino acids. The germline V gene encodes CDR1 SGHAT and CDR2 FQNNGV. CDR3: CASRNGYNKQFF. The CDR3 nucleotides are TGTGCCAGCAGGAATGGTTACAATAAGCAGTTCTTC.

This clonotype turned up a few times. The chain uses TRBV7-9 and TRBJ1-1, with D uncertain. V lost 1 base to trimming and J lost 6 bases, with 6 bases between them. Germline lookup yields CDR1 SEHNR and CDR2 FQNEAQ (reference sequence). The CDR3 contains 12 residues. The CDR3 here is CASSLGIAEAFF. CDR3 nucleotide sequence: TGTGCCAGCAGCTTAGGAATAGCTGAAGCTTTCTTT. Looking up the rest from reference TRBV7-9 and TRBJ1-1 gives the full variable domain: DTGVSQNPRHKITKRGQNVTFRCDPISEHNRLYWYRQTLGQGPEFLTYFQNEAQLEKSRLLSDRFSAERPKGSFSTLEIQRTEQGDSAMYLCASSLGIAEAFFGQGTRLTVV.

Of note for this clonotype: One end of the junction fails to match germline, which may point to a read error. The rearrangement links TRBV5-5 to TRBJ2-2, with D perhaps TRBD1 or TRBD2 (5 bases each). Germline CDR1 reads SGHKS; CDR2 reads YYEKEE (reference sequence). This CDR3 spans 15 amino acids. The CDR3: CASSHSRGVAGELVF. In nucleotides, the CDR3 is TGTGCCAGCAGCCATAGCAGAGGGGTTGCCGGGGAGCTGGTTTTT.

The chain has TRBV15 and TRBJ2-7; the D is unclear. The V end was cut by 0 bases, the J end by 2 bases, with 11 bases between. The CDR3 consists of 15 residues. Looked up from germline, CDR1 is LNHNV and CDR2 is YYDKDF (reference sequence). CDR3: CATSRDPTETYEQYV. CDR3 in DNA: TGTGCCACCAGCAGAGATCCGACGGAAACCTACGAGCAGTACGTC.